A single sample is the source of the 18 T cell receptor beta chains below, sequenced in a study of cytomegalovirus exposure and HLA in healthy donors. Data came from immunoSEQ multiplex PCR; TCRdb stores just in-frame clones and leaves some out. The data show under 150,000 clones, about 90% seen once. The material sequenced was PBMCs. These receptor sequences come from a woman between 18 and 29 years old in good health and CMV-seronegative.

V usage is TRBV4-1 and J usage is TRBJ1-2; D ambiguous. Trimming shortened V by 0 bases and J by 0 bases, and 8 bases separated the two germline ends. The CDR3 totals 15 residues. Germline V lookup: CDR1 MGHRA, CDR2 YSYEKL. CDR3 amino acids: CASSQELVANYGYTF. CDR3 in DNA: TGCGCCAGCAGCCAAGAACTAGTAGCTAACTATGGCTACACCTTC.

The V and J genes are TRBV6-1 and TRBJ2-7, with unresolved D. There are 14 residues in the CDR3. Germline-derived CDR1 and CDR2 are MNHNS and SASEGT. V was cut by 1 base and J by 6 bases, with 13 bases left in between. The CDR3 loop is CASSEVFRIREQYF. CDR3 nucleotide sequence: TGTGCCAGCAGTGAAGTTTTTAGAATTCGCGAGCAGTACTTC.

The chain couples TRBV11-2 to TRBJ2-7; 8 bases line up with TRBD2. Germline V gene sequence: CDR1 SGHAT, CDR2 FQNNGV. The CDR3 runs to 13 residues. After removal of 5 bases from V and 6 bases from J, the junction contained 6 bases not matched to a gene. The CDR3 DNA reads as TGTGCCAGCAGCACACGGACTAGCTCCGAGCAGTACTTC. Translating gives CASSTRTSSEQYF. The whole variable domain, filled in from reference TRBV11-2 and TRBJ2-7, reads EAGVAQSPRYKIIEKRQSVAFWCNPISGHATLYWYQQILGQGPKLLIQFQNNGVVDDSQLPKDRFSAERLKGVDSTLKIQPAKLEDSAVYLCASSTRTSSEQYFGPGTRLTVT.

The rearrangement uses TRBV7-9 and TRBJ1-4; no reliable D call. V lost 4 bases, J lost 0 bases, and 9 bases lay in between. The CDR3 runs to 15 residues. Germline V gene lookup returns CDR1 SEHNR and CDR2 FQNEAQ (reference sequence). The DNA for the CDR3 is TGTGCCAGCAGCTCCCCACGCGCAACTAATGAAAAACTGTTTTTT. It translates to CASSSPRATNEKLFF. The full variable domain, its missing parts supplied by reference TRBV7-9 and TRBJ1-4, is DTGVSQNPRHKITKRGQNVTFRCDPISEHNRLYWYRQTLGQGPEFLTYFQNEAQLEKSRLLSDRFSAERPKGSFSTLEIQRTEQGDSAMYLCASSSPRATNEKLFFGSGTQLSVL.

CDR3 sequence reads: CASSRNYGSYEQYF. As DNA, the CDR3 is TGTGCCAGCAGCCGAAACTACGGCTCCTACGAGCAGTACTTC. The chain recombines TRBV14 with TRBJ2-7; D not resolved. CDR3 length: 14 residues. Germline CDR1 is SGHDN and CDR2 is FVKESK. V dropped 4 bases and J dropped 0 bases, with 10 bases sitting between them.

The chain joins TRBV28 to TRBJ1-1; 7 bases line up with TRBD1. V was pared by 5 bases and J by 1 base, with 7 bases of the junction left unmatched. The CDR3 extends over 15 amino acids. Germline-derived CDR1 and CDR2 are MDHEN and SYDVKM. The CDR3 loop is CASSNPRTGNTEAFF. The CDR3 DNA reads TGTGCCAGCAGTAATCCTCGGACAGGGAACACTGAAGCTTTCTTT.

The chain links TRBV5-1 to TRBJ2-7; TRBD1 matches at 7 bases. The CDR3 is 14 amino acids. With V trimmed by 3 bases and J by 6 bases, 9 bases remained unmatched. Germline assignment: CDR1 SGHRS and CDR2 YFSETQ. The CDR3 here is CASSSDRMNFEQYF. For the CDR3, the DNA is TGCGCCAGCAGCTCGGACAGGATGAATTTCGAGCAGTACTTC. Full variable domain (rest looked up from reference TRBV5-1 and TRBJ2-7): KAGVTQTPRYLIKTRGQQVTLSCSPISGHRSVSWYQQTPGQGLQFLFEYFSETQRNKGNFPGRFSGRQFSNSRSEMNVSTLELGDSALYLCASSSDRMNFEQYFGPGTRLTVT.

The rearrangement links TRBV30 to TRBJ1-1; 8 bases map to TRBD1. The CDR3 runs 15 residues. V shed 3 bases, J shed 1 base, and the junction held 7 bases outside the gene matches. The V gene's germline CDR1 is GTSNPN and CDR2 SVGIG (reference sequence). DNA for the CDR3: TGTGCCTGGAGGCGGGGGACAGGACCGAACACTGAAGCTTTCTTT. This encodes CAWRRGTGPNTEAFF.

The chain couples TRBV19 to TRBJ2-7; TRBD2 might be the D (5 bases). The germline V gene encodes CDR1 LNHDA and CDR2 SQIVND (reference sequence). The CDR3 is 13 residues long. V lost 4 bases, J lost 7 bases, and 14 bases lay in between. CDR3 bases: TGTGCCAGTAGTAGCTCCCGGACGGGGGAGCAGTACTTC. Encoded protein: CASSSSRTGEQYF.

The table lists this clone with a count of one. The V and J genes are TRBV14 and TRBJ2-7; D call uncertain. Trimming shortened V by 1 base and J by 2 bases, and 3 bases separated the two germline ends. CDR1 is SGHDN, CDR2 FVKESK, per germline. The CDR3 has 12 residues. This CDR3 reads CASSQVAYEQYF. CDR3 in DNA: TGTGCCAGCAGCCAAGTAGCCTACGAGCAGTACTTC.

The rearrangement uses TRBV7-3 and TRBJ2-5; possible D gene TRBD1, 5 bases. The CDR3 consists of 16 residues. The V gene's germline CDR1 is SGHTA and CDR2 FQGTGA. V lost 4 bases and J 4 bases, leaving 19 bases between the germline ends. Written as DNA, the CDR3 is TGTGCCAGCAGCTCCCCCGCCCAGGGTGGGCCAGAGACCCAGTACTTC. It specifies CASSSPAQGGPETQYF. The complete variable domain, with remaining parts taken from reference TRBV7-3 and TRBJ2-5, reads GAGVSQTPSNKVTEKGKYVELRCDPISGHTALYWYRQSLGQGPEFLIYFQGTGAADDSGLPNDRFFAVRPEGSVSTLKIQRTERGDSAVYLCASSSPAQGGPETQYFGPGTRLLVL.

V and J are TRBV7-8 and TRBJ1-2; 12 bases are shared with TRBD1. V shed 5 bases, J shed 7 bases, and the junction held 5 bases outside the gene matches. Germline CDR1 and CDR2: SGHVS and FQNEAQ. The CDR3 runs 14 residues. This CDR3 is CASSVRDRGRGYTF. CDR3 nucleotides: TGTGCCAGCAGCGTCAGGGACAGGGGGCGTGGCTACACCTTC.

The J gene is TRBJ2-7, the V gene TRBV6-6; D is possibly TRBD2 (7 bases). The germline V gene encodes CDR1 MNHNY and CDR2 SVGAGI (reference sequence). V lost 0 bases to trimming and J lost 2 bases, with 11 bases between them. CDR3 length equals 15 residues. The CDR3 sequence: CASSYSGGGPYEQYF. The CDR3 bases are TGTGCCAGCAGTTACTCCGGCGGGGGCCCCTACGAGCAGTACTTC.

The chain recombines TRBV11-2 with TRBJ2-1, with D perhaps matching TRBD2 (6 bases). This CDR3 is built from 14 residues. Germline CDR1 and CDR2: SGHAT and FQNNGV. Between the trimmed V and J ends, which lost 4 bases and 3 bases, there was a span of 10 bases. CDR3 sequence reads: CASSSAGLYNEQFF. The CDR3 nucleotides read TGTGCCAGCAGCTCCGCGGGACTCTACAATGAGCAGTTCTTC.

This chain joins TRBV6-1 and TRBJ2-1, with a tentative D call TRBD2 (7 bases). Trimming took 4 bases from V and 2 from J, leaving 9 bases between them. Germline CDR1 and CDR2: MNHNS and SASEGT. The CDR3 extends over 14 amino acids. Here the CDR3 reads CASSAGGPYNEQFF. In nucleotides, the CDR3 is TGTGCCAGCAGTGCGGGGGGCCCCTACAATGAGCAGTTCTTC.

The rearrangement joins TRBV19 to TRBJ2-3; weak D call: TRBD1 (7 bases). CDR1 and CDR2 from the germline V gene are LNHDA and SQIVND (reference sequence). Deletions cut 6 bases from V and 2 bases from J, with 18 bases between. CDR3 size: 16 residues. DNA of the CDR3: TGTGCCAGTAGCCGCAGGGGGGCCCAAACCACAGATACGCAGTATTTT. It is translated as CASSRRGAQTTDTQYF.

This chain connects TRBV7-2 to TRBJ2-7; D is perhaps TRBD2 (6 bases). The germline CDR1 and CDR2 sequences are SGHTA and FQGNSA. Trimming removed 5 bases at V and 3 bases at J, with 20 bases between. CDR3 length equals 16 residues. The DNA for the CDR3 is TGTGCCAGCAGCAAATATGGGAGGCCAACCAGCTACGAGCAGTACTTC. Translation: CASSKYGRPTSYEQYF.

This CDR3 is CASEGQAGETQYF. The CDR3 DNA follows: TGCGCCAGCGAGGGACAGGCGGGGGAGACCCAGTACTTC. The gene calls are TRBV5-1 and TRBJ2-5, with 8 positions matching TRBD1. CDR1 is SGHRS and CDR2 is YFSETQ in the germline V gene. The CDR3 runs 13 residues. V lost 7 bases, J lost 5 bases, and 7 bases stayed unmatched.